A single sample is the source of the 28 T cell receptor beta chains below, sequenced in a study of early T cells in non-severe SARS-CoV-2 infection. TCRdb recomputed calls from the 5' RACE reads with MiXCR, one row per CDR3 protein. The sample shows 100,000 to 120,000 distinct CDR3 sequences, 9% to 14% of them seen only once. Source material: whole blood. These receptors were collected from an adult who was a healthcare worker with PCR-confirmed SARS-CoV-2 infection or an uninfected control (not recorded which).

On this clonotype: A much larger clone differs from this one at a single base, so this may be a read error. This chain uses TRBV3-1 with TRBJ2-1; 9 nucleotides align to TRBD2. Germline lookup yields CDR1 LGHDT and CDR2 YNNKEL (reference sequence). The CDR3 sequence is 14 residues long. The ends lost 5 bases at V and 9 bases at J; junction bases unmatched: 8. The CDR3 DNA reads TGTGCCAGCAGCTATTTAGCGGGAGTCAGTGAGCAGTTCTTC. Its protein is CASSYLAGVSEQFF.

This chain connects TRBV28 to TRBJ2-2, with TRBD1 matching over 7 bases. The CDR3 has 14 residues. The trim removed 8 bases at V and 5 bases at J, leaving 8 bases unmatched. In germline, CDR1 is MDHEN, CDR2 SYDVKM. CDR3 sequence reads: CASEGAVGTGELFF. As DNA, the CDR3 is TGTGCCAGCGAGGGGGCAGTGGGGACCGGGGAGCTGTTTTTT.

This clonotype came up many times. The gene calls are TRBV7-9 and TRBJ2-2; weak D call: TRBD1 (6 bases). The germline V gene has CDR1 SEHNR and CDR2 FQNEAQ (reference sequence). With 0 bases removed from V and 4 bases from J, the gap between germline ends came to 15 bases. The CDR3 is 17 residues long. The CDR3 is CASSLASDRRLTGELFF. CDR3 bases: TGTGCCAGCAGCTTAGCAAGCGACAGGCGGCTCACCGGGGAGCTGTTTTTT.

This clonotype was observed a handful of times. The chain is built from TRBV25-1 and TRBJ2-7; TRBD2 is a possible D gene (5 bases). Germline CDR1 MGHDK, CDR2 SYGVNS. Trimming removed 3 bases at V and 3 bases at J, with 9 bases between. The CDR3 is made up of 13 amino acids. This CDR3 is CASSDSDRYEQYF. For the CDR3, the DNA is TGTGCCAGCAGTGATAGCGACCGCTACGAGCAGTACTTC.

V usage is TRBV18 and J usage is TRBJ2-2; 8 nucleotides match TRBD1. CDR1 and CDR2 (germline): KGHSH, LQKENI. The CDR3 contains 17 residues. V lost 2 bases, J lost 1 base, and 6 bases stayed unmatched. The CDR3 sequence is CASSPYSGTGNTGELFF. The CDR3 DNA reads TGTGCCAGCTCACCATACTCCGGGACAGGGAACACCGGGGAGCTGTTTTTT.

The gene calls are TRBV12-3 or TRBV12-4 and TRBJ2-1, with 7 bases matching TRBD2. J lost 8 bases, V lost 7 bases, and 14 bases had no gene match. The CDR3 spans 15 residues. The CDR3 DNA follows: TGTGCCAGCACCACCGCGACTAGCCCTAGCCATGAGCAGTTCTTC. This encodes CASTTATSPSHEQFF.

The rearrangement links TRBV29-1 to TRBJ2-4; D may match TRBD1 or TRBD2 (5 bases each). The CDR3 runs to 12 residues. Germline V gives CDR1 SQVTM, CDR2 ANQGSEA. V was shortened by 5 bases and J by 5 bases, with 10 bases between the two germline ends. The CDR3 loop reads CSVLTAENIQYF. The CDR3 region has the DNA TGCAGCGTTCTGACAGCGGAAAACATTCAGTACTTC. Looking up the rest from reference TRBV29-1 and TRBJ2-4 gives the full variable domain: SAVISQKPSRDICQRGTSLTIQCQVDSQVTMMFWYRQQPGQSLTLIATANQGSEATYESGFVIDKFPISRPNLTFSTLTVSNMSPEDSSIYLCSVLTAENIQYFGAGTRLSVL.

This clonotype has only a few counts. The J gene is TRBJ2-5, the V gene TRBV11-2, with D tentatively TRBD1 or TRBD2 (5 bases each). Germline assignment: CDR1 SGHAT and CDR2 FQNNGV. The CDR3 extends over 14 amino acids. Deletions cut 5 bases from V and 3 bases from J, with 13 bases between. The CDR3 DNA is TGTGCCAGCAGCCTCCGGGGACCTGAAGAGACCCAGTACTTC. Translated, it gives CASSLRGPEETQYF.

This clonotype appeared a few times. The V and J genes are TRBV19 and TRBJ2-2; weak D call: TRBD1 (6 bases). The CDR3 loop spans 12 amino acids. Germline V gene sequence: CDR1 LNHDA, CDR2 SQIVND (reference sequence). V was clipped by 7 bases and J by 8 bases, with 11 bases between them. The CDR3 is CASTGQTGELFF. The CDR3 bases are TGTGCCAGTACCGGACAGACAGGGGAGCTGTTTTTT.

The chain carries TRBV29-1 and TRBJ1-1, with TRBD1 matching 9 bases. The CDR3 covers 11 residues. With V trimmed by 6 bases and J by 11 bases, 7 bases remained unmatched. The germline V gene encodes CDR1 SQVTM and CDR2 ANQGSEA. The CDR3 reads CSVDRGVGAFF. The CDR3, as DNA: TGCAGCGTGGACAGGGGAGTTGGCGCTTTCTTT. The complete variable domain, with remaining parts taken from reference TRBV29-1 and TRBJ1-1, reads SAVISQKPSRDICQRGTSLTIQCQVDSQVTMMFWYRQQPGQSLTLIATANQGSEATYESGFVIDKFPISRPNLTFSTLTVSNMSPEDSSIYLCSVDRGVGAFFGQGTRLTVV.

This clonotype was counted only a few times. As DNA, the CDR3 is TGTGCCCTACCGGGACTAGCGGAAGGCCCGCAGTATTTT. Its protein product is CALPGLAEGPQYF. This sequence joins TRBV2 and TRBJ2-3; TRBD2 matches 11 bases. Germline trimming cut 11 bases from V and 10 bases from J; bases unmatched to any gene: 11. The CDR3 is 13 residues long. Germline V gives CDR1 SNHLY, CDR2 FYNNEI.

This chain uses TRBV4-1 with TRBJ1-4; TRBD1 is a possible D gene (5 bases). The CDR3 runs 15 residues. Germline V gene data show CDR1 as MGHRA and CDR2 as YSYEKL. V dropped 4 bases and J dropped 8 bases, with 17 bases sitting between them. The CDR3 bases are TGCGCCAGCAGCCCCTTGGACATGAAGCGAGAAAAACTGTTTTTT. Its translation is CASSPLDMKREKLFF.

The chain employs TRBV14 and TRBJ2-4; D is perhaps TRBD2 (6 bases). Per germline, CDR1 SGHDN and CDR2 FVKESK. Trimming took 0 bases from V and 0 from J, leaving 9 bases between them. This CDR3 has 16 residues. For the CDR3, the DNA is TGTGCCAGCAGCCAAGAGGGGGGACTAGCCAAAAACATTCAGTACTTC. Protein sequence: CASSQEGGLAKNIQYF.

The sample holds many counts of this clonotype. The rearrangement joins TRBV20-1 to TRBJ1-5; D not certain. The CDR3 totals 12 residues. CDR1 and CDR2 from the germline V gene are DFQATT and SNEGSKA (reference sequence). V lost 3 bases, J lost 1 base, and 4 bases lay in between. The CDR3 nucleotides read TGCAGTGCTAGCGAGAGCAATCAGCCCCAGCATTTT. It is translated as CSASESNQPQHF.

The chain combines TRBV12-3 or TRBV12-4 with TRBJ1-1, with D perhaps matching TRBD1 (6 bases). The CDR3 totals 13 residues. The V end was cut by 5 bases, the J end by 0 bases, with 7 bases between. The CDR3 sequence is CASSTGMNTEAFF. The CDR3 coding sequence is TGTGCCAGCAGTACAGGGATGAACACTGAAGCTTTCTTT.

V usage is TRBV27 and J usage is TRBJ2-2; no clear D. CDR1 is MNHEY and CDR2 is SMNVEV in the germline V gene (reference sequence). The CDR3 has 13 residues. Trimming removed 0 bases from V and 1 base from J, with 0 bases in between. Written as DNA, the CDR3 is TGTGCCAGCAGTTTATCGAACACCGGGGAGCTGTTTTTT. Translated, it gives CASSLSNTGELFF.

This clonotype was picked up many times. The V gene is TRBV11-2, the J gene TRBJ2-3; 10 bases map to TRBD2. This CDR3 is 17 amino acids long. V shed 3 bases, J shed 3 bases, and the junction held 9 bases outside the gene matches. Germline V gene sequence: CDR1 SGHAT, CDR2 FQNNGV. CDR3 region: CASSLLPAGGTTDTQYF. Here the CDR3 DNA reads TGTGCCAGCAGCTTGCTCCCAGCGGGGGGGACTACAGATACGCAGTATTTT.

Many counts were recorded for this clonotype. The chain's CDR3 is CSAPSGRLETQYF. For the CDR3, the DNA is TGCAGTGCTCCTAGCGGGAGATTGGAGACCCAGTACTTC. This chain connects TRBV20-1 to TRBJ2-5, with 10 bases identical to TRBD2. The CDR3 runs 13 residues. The germline V gene encodes CDR1 DFQATT and CDR2 SNEGSKA (reference sequence). Trimming at V came to 5 bases and at J to 5 bases, leaving 5 bases not matched to a gene.

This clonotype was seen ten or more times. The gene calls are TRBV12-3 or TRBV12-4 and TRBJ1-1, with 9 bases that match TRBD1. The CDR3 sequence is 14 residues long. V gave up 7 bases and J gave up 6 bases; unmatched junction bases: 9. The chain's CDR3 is CASTPQRTGAEAFF. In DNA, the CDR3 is TGTGCCAGCACCCCGCAACGGACAGGGGCTGAAGCTTTCTTT.

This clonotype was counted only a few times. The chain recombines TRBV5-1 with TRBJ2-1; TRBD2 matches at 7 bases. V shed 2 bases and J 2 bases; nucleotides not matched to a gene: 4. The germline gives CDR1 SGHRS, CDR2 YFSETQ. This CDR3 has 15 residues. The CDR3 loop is CASSLPAGTYNEQFF. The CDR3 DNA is TGCGCCAGCAGCTTACCAGCGGGGACCTACAATGAGCAGTTCTTC.

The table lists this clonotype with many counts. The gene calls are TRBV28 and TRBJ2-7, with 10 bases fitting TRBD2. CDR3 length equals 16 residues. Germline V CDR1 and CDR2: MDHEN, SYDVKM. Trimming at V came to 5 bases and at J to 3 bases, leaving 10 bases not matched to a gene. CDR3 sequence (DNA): TGTGCCAGCAGTCCAACCGGGGCTAGCGGGGGCTACGAGCAGTACTTC. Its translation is CASSPTGASGGYEQYF.

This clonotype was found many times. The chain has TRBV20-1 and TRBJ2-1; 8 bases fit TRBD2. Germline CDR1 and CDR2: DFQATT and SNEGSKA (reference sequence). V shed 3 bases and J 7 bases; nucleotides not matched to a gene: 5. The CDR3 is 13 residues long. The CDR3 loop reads CSASTSGRNEQFF. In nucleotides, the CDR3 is TGCAGTGCTAGTACTAGCGGTAGAAATGAGCAGTTCTTC.

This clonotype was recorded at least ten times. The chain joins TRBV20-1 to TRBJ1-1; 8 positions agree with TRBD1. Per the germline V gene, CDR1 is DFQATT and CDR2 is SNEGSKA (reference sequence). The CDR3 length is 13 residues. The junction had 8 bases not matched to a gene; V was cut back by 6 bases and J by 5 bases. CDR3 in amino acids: CSAWKDRVTEAFF. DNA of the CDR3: TGCAGTGCGTGGAAGGACAGGGTTACTGAAGCTTTCTTT.

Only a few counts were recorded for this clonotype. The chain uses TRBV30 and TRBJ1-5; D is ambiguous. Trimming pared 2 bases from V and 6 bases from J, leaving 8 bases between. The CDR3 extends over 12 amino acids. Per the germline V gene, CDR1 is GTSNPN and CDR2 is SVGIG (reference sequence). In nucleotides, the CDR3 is TGTGCCTGGAGTACTCAGGCTCAGCCCCAGCATTTT. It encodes CAWSTQAQPQHF.

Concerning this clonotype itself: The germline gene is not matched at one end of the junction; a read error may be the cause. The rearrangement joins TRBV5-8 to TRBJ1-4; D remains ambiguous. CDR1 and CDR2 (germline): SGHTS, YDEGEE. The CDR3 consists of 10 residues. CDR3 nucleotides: TGTGCCAACAGCTTGCCCGGCGTGTTTTTT. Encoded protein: CANSLPGVFF.

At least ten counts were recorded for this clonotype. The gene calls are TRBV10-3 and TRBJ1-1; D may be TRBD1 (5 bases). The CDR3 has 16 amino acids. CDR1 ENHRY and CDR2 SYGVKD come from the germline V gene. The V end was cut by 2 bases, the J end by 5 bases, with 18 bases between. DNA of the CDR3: TGTGCCATCAGTGAGCCGAGCGGAGGGGAAAGAACTGAAGCTTTCTTT. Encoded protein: CAISEPSGGERTEAFF.

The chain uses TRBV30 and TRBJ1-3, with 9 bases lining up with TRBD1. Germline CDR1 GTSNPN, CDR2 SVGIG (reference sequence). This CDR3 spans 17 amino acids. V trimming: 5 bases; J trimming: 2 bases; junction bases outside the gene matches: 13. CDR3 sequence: CAWSHSRDRAPGNTIYF. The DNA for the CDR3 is TGTGCCTGGTCCCATTCACGGGACAGGGCTCCTGGAAACACCATATATTTT.

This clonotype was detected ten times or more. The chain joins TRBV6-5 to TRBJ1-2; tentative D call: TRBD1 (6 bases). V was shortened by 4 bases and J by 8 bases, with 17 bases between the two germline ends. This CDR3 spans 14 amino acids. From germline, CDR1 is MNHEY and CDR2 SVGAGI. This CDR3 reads CASSSYREDGGYTF. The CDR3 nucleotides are TGTGCCAGCAGTTCCTACAGGGAGGACGGGGGCTACACCTTC.